Below are 10 T cell receptor beta chains sequenced from a single sample in a study of control samples from healthy donors and cancer patients. Profiling relied on immunoSEQ multiplex PCR, and the TCRdb table lists in-frame clones only, not all of them. The sample holds 110,000 or so clones, roughly 89% seen once. The specimen was blood. All receptors derive from a young man in good health.

The V and J genes are TRBV5-4 and TRBJ2-5; D uncertain. The CDR3 extends over 14 amino acids. Germline CDR1 is SGHNT and CDR2 is YYREEE (reference sequence). V shed 1 base and J shed 2 bases, with 9 bases lying between them. CDR3 DNA sequence: TGTGCCAGCAGCTTGAAGAACGGACAAGAGACCCAGTACTTC. Translated: CASSLKNGQETQYF.

J is TRBJ1-2 and V is TRBV3-1 (or the pseudogene TRBV3-2); 8 bases map to TRBD1. CDR3 length: 14 amino acids. Trimming took 4 bases from V and 3 from J; bases not matched to a gene: 4. Germline assignment: CDR1 LGHDT and CDR2 YNNKEL (reference sequence). Here the CDR3 reads CASSPGGIDYGYTF. CDR3 nucleotides: TGTGCCAGCAGCCCAGGGGGCATTGACTATGGCTACACCTTC.

In regard to this clone: The sample carries other DNA sequences with the same CDR3. This chain connects TRBV21-1 to TRBJ1-1; the table calls TRBD1, which could not be checked here. TRBV21-1 represents a pseudogene. The CDR3 loop spans 13 amino acids. Written as DNA, the CDR3 is TGTGCCAGCAGCAAAGTCCCGGGACATGAAGCTTTCTTT. Protein sequence: CASSKVPGHEAFF.

The CDR3 coding sequence is TGTGCCAGCAGTCCCTGGGGGGGTGGTGGAACCGGGGAGCTGTTTTTT. It codes for CASSPWGGGGTGELFF. This rearrangement joins TRBV27 to TRBJ2-2; 7 bases fit TRBD2. The CDR3 has 16 residues. Trimming cost V 5 bases and J 5 bases; bases outside gene matches: 11. Germline CDR1 MNHEY, CDR2 SMNVEV (reference sequence).

This rearrangement joins TRBV10-2 to TRBJ1-5, with D tentatively TRBD1 (6 bases). This CDR3 is built from 15 residues. V lost 0 bases and J lost 7, with 13 bases in between. Germline CDR1 is WSHSY and CDR2 is SAAADI. CDR3 coding DNA: TGCGCCAGCAGTGAGTCGGGGGGGGCGAGGCAGCCCCAGCATTTT. It translates to CASSESGGARQPQHF.

The rearrangement links TRBV19 to TRBJ2-7; D possibly corresponds to TRBD2 (5 bases). V was clipped by 7 bases and J by 0 bases, with 13 bases between them. The CDR3 runs to 14 residues. From germline, CDR1 is LNHDA and CDR2 SQIVND (reference sequence). CDR3 nucleotide sequence: TGTGCCAGTACCTCGGAGGCAGTCTCCTACGAGCAGTACTTC. Translated: CASTSEAVSYEQYF.

The gene calls are TRBV7-2 and TRBJ1-2, with D unclear. V gave up 3 bases and J gave up 8 bases, with 19 bases separating them. The CDR3 totals 15 residues. Germline lookup yields CDR1 SGHTA and CDR2 FQGNSA. CDR3 amino acids: CASSLDGNPARGYTF. The DNA of the CDR3 is TGTGCCAGCAGCTTGGATGGGAATCCAGCACGCGGCTACACCTTC.

The V gene is TRBV12-5, the J gene TRBJ2-1; the D gene is possibly TRBD2 (7 bases). Between the trimmed V and J ends, which lost 5 bases and 3 bases, there was a span of 17 bases. Germline V lookup: CDR1 LGHNT, CDR2 FRNRAP. The CDR3 is 16 residues long. The CDR3 region has the DNA TGTGCTAGTGGTCCGTCTACGGGGGGCCTCTACAATGAGCAGTTCTTC. As protein: CASGPSTGGLYNEQFF.

V usage is TRBV9 and J usage is TRBJ2-2, with a possible D match to TRBD2 (5 bases). CDR1 SGDLS and CDR2 YYNGEE come from the germline V gene. V lost 2 bases to trimming and J lost 4 bases, with 18 bases between them. This CDR3 region has 17 residues. CDR3 amino acids: CASSVRRTPSGTGELFF. The CDR3 DNA reads TGTGCCAGCAGCGTTCGAAGGACTCCATCGGGCACCGGGGAGCTGTTTTTT. Full variable domain (missing parts from reference TRBV9 and TRBJ2-2): DSGVTQTPKHLITATGQRVTLRCSPRSGDLSVYWYQQSLDQGLQFLIQYYNGEERAKGNILERFSAQQFPDLHSELNLSSLELGDSALYFCASSVRRTPSGTGELFFGEGSRLTVL.

V is TRBV10-3 and J is TRBJ1-1, with D maybe TRBD1 (5 bases). The V gene's germline CDR1 is ENHRY and CDR2 SYGVKD. CDR3 size: 13 residues. V lost 7 bases, J lost 7 bases, and 16 bases lay in between. DNA for the CDR3: TGTGCCATCAATGGGGGGAGTATGAGTGAAGCTTTCTTT. Amino acids: CAINGGSMSEAFF.